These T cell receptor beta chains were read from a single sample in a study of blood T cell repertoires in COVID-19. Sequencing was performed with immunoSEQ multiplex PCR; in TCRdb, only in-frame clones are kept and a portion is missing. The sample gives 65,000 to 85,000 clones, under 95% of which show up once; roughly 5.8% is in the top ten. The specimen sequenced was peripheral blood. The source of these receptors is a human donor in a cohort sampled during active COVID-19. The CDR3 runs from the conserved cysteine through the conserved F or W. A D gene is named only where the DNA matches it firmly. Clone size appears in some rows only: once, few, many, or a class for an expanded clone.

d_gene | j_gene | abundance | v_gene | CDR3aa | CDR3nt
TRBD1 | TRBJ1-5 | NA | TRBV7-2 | CASSLGAGGQPQHF | TGTGCCAGCAGCTTAGGGGCAGGGGGGCAGCCCCAGCATTTT
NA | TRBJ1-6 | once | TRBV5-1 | CASSLAGIYNSPLHF | TGCGCCAGCAGCTTGGCCGGTATCTATAATTCACCCCTCCACTTT
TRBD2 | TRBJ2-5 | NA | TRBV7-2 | CASSLALAGFQQTQYF | TGTGCCAGCAGCTTAGCACTAGCGGGGTTTCAACAGACCCAGTACTTC
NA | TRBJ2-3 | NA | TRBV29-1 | CSVGGVGGTDTQYF | TGCAGCGTTGGGGGGGTCGGGGGCACAGATACGCAGTATTTT
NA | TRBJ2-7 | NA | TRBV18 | CASSPRRDEQYF | TGTGCCAGCTCCCCCCGGAGGGACGAGCAGTACTTC
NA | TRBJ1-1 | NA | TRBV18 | CASSPGTLGSVTEAFF | TGTGCCAGCTCACCAGGAACTCTGGGCAGTGTCACTGAAGCTTTCTTT
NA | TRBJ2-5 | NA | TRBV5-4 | CASSLGGAETQYF | TGTGCCAGCAGCTTGGGCGGCGCGGAGACCCAGTACTTC
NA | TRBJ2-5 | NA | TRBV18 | CASSPRAREETQYF | TGTGCCAGCTCACCACGAGCTAGGGAGGAGACCCAGTACTTC
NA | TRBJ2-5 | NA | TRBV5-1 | CASSLTGLPQETQYF | TGCGCCAGCAGCTTGACAGGGCTCCCCCAAGAGACCCAGTACTTC
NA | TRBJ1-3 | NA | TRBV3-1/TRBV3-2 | CASSQGYVSGNTIYF | TGTGCCAGCAGCCAAGGTTACGTGAGTGGAAACACCATATATTTT
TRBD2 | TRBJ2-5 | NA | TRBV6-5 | CASSLAGGPAQYF | TGTGCCAGCAGTCTAGCGGGGGGGCCGGCCCAGTACTTC
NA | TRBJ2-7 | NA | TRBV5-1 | CASSGSQVVNEQYF | TGCGCCAGCAGCGGATCCCAGGTCGTGAACGAGCAGTACTTC
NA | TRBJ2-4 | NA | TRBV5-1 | CASSPGLAKNIQYF | TGCGCCAGCAGCCCGGGACTAGCCAAAAACATTCAGTACTTC
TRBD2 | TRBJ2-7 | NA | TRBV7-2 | CASTGGGGREQYF | TGTGCCAGCACCGGAGGCGGGGGGAGGGAGCAGTACTTC
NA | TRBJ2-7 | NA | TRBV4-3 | CASSQQGSWEQYF | TGCGCCAGCAGCCAGCAGGGGTCTTGGGAGCAGTACTTC
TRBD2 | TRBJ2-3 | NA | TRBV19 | CASSVGLAGGFTDTQYF | TGTGCCAGTAGTGTTGGACTAGCGGGGGGTTTCACAGATACGCAGTATTTT
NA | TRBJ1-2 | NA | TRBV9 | CASSVSAVRAYGYTF | TGTGCCAGCAGCGTATCGGCTGTGCGGGCTTATGGCTACACCTTC
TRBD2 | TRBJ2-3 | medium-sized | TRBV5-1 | CASSISGGQHDTQYF | TGCGCCAGCAGCATTAGCGGGGGGCAACATGATACGCAGTATTTT
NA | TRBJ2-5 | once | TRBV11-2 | CASSLEGLETQYF | TGTGCCAGCAGCTTAGAGGGACTTGAGACCCAGTACTTC
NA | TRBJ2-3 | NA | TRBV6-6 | CASSLGSGTDTQYF | TGTGCCAGCAGCCTCGGAAGCGGCACAGATACGCAGTATTTT
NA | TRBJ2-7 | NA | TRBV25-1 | CASSERDEQYF | TGTGCCAGCAGTGAGAGAGACGAGCAGTACTTC
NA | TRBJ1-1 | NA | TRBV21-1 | CARSVGHMNTEAFF | TGTGCCAGGTCGGTGGGACACATGAACACTGAAGCTTTCTTT
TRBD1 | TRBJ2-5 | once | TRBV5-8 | CASSSGTGGTETQYF | TGTGCCAGCAGCTCAGGGACAGGGGGCACAGAGACCCAGTACTTC
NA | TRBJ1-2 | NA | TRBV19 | CASSPPGPYGYTF | TGTGCCAGTAGTCCCCCGGGTCCTTATGGCTACACCTTC
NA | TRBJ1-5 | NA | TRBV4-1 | CASSRGDSLGQPQHF | TGCGCCAGCAGCCGAGGCGACTCCCTCGGTCAGCCCCAGCATTTT
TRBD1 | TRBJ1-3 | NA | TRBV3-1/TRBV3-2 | CASSRKDRAGNTIYF | TGTGCCAGCAGCCGAAAGGACAGGGCTGGAAACACCATATATTTT
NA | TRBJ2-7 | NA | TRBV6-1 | CASSEEESPQGYEQYF | TGTGCCAGCAGTGAAGAGGAGTCCCCACAGGGTTACGAGCAGTACTTC
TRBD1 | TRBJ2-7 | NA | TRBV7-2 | CASSFGWGQGFGYF | TGTGCCAGCAGCTTCGGCTGGGGACAGGGGTTTGGGTACTTC
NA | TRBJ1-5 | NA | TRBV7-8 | CASANFGGRGDQPQHF | TGTGCCAGCGCCAACTTCGGCGGGAGGGGAGATCAGCCCCAGCATTTT
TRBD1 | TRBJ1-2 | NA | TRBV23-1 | CASSLSQGKAYGYTF | TGCGCCAGCTCTCTTTCACAGGGGAAAGCATATGGCTACACCTTC
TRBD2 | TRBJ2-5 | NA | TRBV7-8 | CASSLGGLGTSRETQYF | TGTGCCAGCAGCTTAGGAGGACTAGGGACTTCGAGAGAGACCCAGTACTTC
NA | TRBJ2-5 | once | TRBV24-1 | CATSDLKLGFRGLREETQYF | TGTGCCACCAGTGATTTGAAACTAGGTTTCAGAGGGCTTCGGGAAGAGACCCAGTACTTC
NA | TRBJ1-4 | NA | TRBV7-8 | CASSRGRGTNEKLFF | TGTGCCAGCAGCCGGGGAAGGGGAACTAATGAAAAACTGTTTTTT
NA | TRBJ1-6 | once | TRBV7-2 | CASNLGRAHSPLHF | TGTGCCAGCAACTTGGGGAGGGCACATTCACCCCTCCACTTT
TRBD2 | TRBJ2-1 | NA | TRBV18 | CASSPTSGGRSSYNEQFF | TGTGCCAGCTCACCGACTAGCGGGGGTAGAAGCTCCTACAATGAGCAGTTCTTC
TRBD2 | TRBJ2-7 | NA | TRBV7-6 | CASSPYIERGISYEQYF | TGTGCCAGCAGCCCCTACATCGAGCGGGGGATCTCCTACGAGCAGTACTTC
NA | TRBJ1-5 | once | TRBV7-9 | CASSLTDSNQPQHF | TGTGCCAGCAGCTTAACAGACAGCAATCAGCCCCAGCATTTT
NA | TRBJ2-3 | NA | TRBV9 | CASSVAVGLHTDTQYF | TGTGCCAGCAGCGTAGCTGTCGGACTGCACACAGATACGCAGTATTTT
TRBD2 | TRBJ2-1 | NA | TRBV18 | CASSRGYETSGSLHNEQFF | TGTGCCAGCTCTCGAGGATACGAGACTAGCGGGTCTTTGCACAATGAGCAGTTCTTC
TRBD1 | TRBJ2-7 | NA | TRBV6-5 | CASRTGTGTYEQYF | TGTGCCAGTAGAACCGGGACAGGCACCTACGAGCAGTACTTC
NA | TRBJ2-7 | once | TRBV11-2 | CASSFISDEQYF | TGTGCCAGCAGCTTTATAAGCGACGAGCAGTACTTC
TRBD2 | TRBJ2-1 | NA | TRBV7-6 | CASSFGTSGVRSYNEQFF | TGTGCCAGCAGCTTCGGGACTAGCGGGGTACGCTCCTACAATGAGCAGTTCTTC
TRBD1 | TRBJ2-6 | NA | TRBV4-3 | CASSQRQGAGANVLTF | TGCGCCAGCAGCCAACGTCAGGGGGCTGGGGCCAACGTCCTGACTTTC
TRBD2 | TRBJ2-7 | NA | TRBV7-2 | CASSLVGGGAYEQYF | TGTGCCAGCAGCTTAGTTGGCGGGGGGGCCTACGAGCAGTACTTC
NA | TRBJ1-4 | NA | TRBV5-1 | CASSPDRTTNEKLFF | TGCGCCAGCAGCCCGGACAGAACTACTAATGAAAAACTGTTTTTT
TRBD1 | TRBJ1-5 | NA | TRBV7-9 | CASSSTGDNQPQHF | TGTGCCAGCAGCTCGACAGGGGACAATCAGCCCCAGCATTTT
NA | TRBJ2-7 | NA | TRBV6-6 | CASTPGHTYEQYF | TGTGCCAGCACTCCGGGACACACCTACGAGCAGTACTTC
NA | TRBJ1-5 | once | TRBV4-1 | CASSLGRGGLESNQPQHF | TGCGCCAGCAGCCTCGGGCGCGGGGGTTTGGAAAGCAATCAGCCCCAGCATTTT
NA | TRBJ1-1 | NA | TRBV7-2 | CASSLALVRDTEAFF | TGTGCCAGCAGCTTAGCGCTTGTCCGAGACACTGAAGCTTTCTTT
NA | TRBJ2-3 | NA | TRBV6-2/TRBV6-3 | CASSDQGIVSDTQYF | TGTGCCAGCAGTGATCAGGGGATTGTTTCTGATACGCAGTATTTT
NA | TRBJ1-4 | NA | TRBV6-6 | CASSFGGPNEKLFF | TGTGCCAGCAGTTTCGGGGGACCTAATGAAAAACTGTTTTTT
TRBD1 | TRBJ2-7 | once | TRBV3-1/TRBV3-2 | CASSQDETGSSYEQYF | TGTGCCAGCAGCCAAGATGAGACAGGGAGTTCCTACGAGCAGTACTTC
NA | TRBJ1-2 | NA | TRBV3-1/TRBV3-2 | CASSQGAGAHYGYTF | TGTGCCAGCAGCCAAGGCGCAGGGGCGCACTATGGCTACACCTTC
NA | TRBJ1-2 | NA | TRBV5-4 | CASKNSLAGYGYTF | TGTGCCAGCAAGAACTCTCTCGCGGGCTATGGCTACACCTTC
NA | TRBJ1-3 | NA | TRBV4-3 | CASSQAAGNGNTIYF | TGCGCCAGCAGCCAGGCTGCAGGGAACGGAAACACCATATATTTT
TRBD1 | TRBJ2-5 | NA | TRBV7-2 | CASSRVDRYYQETQYF | TGTGCCAGCAGCCGTGTGGACAGGTACTACCAAGAGACCCAGTACTTC
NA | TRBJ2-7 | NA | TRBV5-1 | CASSPVQGSYEQYF | TGCGCCAGCAGCCCAGTACAGGGATCCTACGAGCAGTACTTC
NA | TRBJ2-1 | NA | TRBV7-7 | CASSPQSGLPYNEQFF | TGTGCCAGCAGCCCCCAGTCGGGACTCCCTTACAATGAGCAGTTCTTC
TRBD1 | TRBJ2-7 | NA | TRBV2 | CASNPGLDRGPYEQYF | TGTGCCAGCAACCCGGGGCTAGACAGGGGGCCCTACGAGCAGTACTTC